The present T cell receptor beta chain was sequenced within a study of blood T cell repertoires in COVID-19. About the research overall: Samples taken during acute and convalescent COVID-19 were collected in the United States, Italy and Spain. From T cells, B-cell-depleted T cells, or PBMCs came the material, which was cDNA or gDNA.

Original processing notes: Amplification of reference gene primers provided the estimated nucleated cell counts. The method was immunoSEQ multiplex PCR; TCRdb's version includes in-frame clones alone and lacks a portion of them. The V and J calls and the clone size are those of that table, but D and trimming were determined from the DNA. The sample carries some 76,000 clones, roughly nine tenths recorded once. CDR1 is KGHSH and CDR2 is LQKENI in the germline V gene. With 6 bases removed from V and 2 bases from J, the gap between germline ends came to 14 bases. CDR3 length: 15 amino acids. This TCR was sampled from an elderly man in a cohort sampled during active COVID-19. What was sequenced was peripheral blood. V and J are TRBV18 and TRBJ2-1, with D possibly being TRBD1 (6 bases). CDR3 sequence: CASSGTGQTYNEQFF. CDR3 in DNA: TGTGCCAGCTCCGGCACAGGACAGACCTACAATGAGCAGTTCTTC.